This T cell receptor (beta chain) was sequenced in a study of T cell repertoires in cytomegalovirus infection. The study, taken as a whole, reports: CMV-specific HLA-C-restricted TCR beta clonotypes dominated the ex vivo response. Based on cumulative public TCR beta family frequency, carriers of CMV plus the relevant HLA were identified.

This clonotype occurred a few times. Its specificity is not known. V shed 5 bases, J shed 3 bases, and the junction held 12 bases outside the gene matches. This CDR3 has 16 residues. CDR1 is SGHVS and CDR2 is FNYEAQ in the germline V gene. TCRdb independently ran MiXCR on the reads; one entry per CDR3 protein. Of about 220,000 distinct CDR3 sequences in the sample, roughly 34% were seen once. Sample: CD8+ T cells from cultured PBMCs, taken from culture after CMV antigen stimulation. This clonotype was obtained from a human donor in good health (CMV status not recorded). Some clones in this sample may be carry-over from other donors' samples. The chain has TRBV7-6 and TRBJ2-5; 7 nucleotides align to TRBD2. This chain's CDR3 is CASSPRKRGSKETQYF. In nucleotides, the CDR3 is TGTGCCAGCAGCCCCCGGAAGCGGGGTAGTAAAGAGACCCAGTACTTC.